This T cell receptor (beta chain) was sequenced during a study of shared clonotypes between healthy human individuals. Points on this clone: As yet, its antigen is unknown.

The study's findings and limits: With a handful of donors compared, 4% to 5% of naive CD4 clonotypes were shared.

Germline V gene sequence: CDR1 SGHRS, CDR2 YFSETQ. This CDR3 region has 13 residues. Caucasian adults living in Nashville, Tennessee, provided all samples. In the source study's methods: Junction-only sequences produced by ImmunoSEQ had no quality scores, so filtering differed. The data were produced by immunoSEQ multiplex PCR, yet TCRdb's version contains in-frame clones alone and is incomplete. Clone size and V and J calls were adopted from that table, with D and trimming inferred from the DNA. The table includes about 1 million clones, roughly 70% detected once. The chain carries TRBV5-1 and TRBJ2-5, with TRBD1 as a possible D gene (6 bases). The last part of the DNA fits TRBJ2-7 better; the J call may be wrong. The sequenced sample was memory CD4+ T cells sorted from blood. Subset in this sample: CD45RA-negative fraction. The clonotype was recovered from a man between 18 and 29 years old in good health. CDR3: CASSLEGAYEQYF. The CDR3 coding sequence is TGCGCCAGCAGCTTGGAGGGGGCCTACGAGCAGTACTTC.